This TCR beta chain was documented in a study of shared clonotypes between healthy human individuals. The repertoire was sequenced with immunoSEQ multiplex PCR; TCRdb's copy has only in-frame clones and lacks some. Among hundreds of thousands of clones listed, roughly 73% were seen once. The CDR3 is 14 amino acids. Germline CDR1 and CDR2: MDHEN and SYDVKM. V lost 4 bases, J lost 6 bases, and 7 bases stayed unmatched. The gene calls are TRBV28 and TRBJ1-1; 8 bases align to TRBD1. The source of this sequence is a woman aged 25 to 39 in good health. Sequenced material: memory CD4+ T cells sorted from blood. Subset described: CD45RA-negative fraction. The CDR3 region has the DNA TGTGCCAGCAGTTACAGGGGGGGAGGCGCTGAAGCTTTCTTT. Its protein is CASSYRGGGAEAFF.